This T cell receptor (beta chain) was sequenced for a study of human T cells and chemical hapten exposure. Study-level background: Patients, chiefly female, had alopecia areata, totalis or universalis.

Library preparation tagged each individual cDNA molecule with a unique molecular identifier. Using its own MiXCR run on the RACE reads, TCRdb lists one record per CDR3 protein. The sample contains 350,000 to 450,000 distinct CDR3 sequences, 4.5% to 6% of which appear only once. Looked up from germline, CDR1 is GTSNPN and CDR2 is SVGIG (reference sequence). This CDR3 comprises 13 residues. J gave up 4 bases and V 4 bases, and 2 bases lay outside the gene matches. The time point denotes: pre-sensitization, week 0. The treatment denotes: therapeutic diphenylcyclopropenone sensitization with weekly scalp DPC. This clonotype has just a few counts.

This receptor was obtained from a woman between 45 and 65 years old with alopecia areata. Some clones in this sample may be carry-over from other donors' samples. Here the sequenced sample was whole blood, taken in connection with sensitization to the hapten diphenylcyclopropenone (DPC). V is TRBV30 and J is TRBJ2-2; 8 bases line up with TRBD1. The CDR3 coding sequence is TGTGCCTGGAATGACAGGGGCACCGGGGAGCTGTTTTTT. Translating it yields CAWNDRGTGELFF.